The subject of this entry is one T cell receptor (beta chain). Its antigen is undetermined. With a much larger clone just one base away, this may be a read error. The data were taken from a study of blood T cells in healthy people across ages. Broader study findings: Greater diversity and more naive CD4+ cells were seen in long-lived donors than in aged donors. Changes in expanded clonotypes were possibly confounded, as the CMV status of donors was unknown.

Together with a sample-barcoded 5' primer, a J-beta primer mix was included in a second PCR lasting roughly 6 to 12 cycles. Every individual sample yielded 2.5 million or more paired-end reads (each containing CDR3). Each CDR3 protein is one row after TCRdb ran MiXCR on the 5' RACE reads. The repertoire has hundreds of thousands of distinct CDR3 sequences, under 30% of them found once; the top ten carry about a sixth. The CDR3 runs to 13 residues. The germline V gene has CDR1 GTSNPN and CDR2 SVGIG (reference sequence). The rearrangement uses TRBV30 and TRBJ1-4; unclear D gene. The clonotype originates from an elderly woman in good health. Sequenced input: blood. The CDR3 nucleotides read TGTGCCCGGAGTAAACACAAAGGGGAAAAACTGTTTTTT. Protein: CARSKHKGEKLFF. Drawing the rest from reference TRBV30 and TRBJ1-4, the complete variable domain is SQTIHQWPATLVQPVGSPLSLECTVEGTSNPNLYWYRQAAGRGLQLLFYSVGIGQISSEVPQNLSASRPQDRQFILSSKKLLLSDSGFYLCARSKHKGEKLFFGSGTQLSVL.